Below are 24 T cell receptor beta chains sequenced from a single sample in a study of preoperative IRX-2 immunotherapy in early breast cancer. Clones were read by immunoSEQ multiplex PCR, and TCRdb kept only the in-frame ones, dropping some. Among about 23,000 clones listed, around 91% were seen once. Treatment in this sample: preoperative locoregional IRX-2 cytokine immunotherapy. The sequences come from tumor tissue, collected after IRX-2 immunotherapy. These receptors came from a human donor with breast cancer.

There are a few counts of this clone. The chain employs TRBV6-5 and TRBJ1-1; D perhaps matches TRBD1 (5 bases). Trimming stripped 2 bases from V and 7 bases from J, with 5 bases between. The V gene's germline CDR1 is MNHEY and CDR2 SVGAGI. The CDR3 totals 11 residues. Here the CDR3 reads CASSYGGEAFF. The DNA of the CDR3 is TGTGCCAGCAGTTACGGGGGTGAAGCTTTCTTT.

V gene TRBV27 combines with J gene TRBJ1-6; D ambiguous. This CDR3 has 18 residues. Trimming cost V 0 bases and J 4 bases, with 16 bases left between them. The V gene's germline CDR1 is MNHEY and CDR2 SMNVEV (reference sequence). CDR3 in DNA: TGTGCCAGCAGTTTATCTCAACTTAGGACCTTGTATAATTCACCCCTCCACTTT. It specifies CASSLSQLRTLYNSPLHF.

The J gene is TRBJ2-7, the V gene TRBV18; D is possibly TRBD2 (6 bases). Germline CDR1 KGHSH, CDR2 LQKENI. This CDR3 is built from 14 residues. The germline V and J ends were trimmed by 3 bases and 1 base, with 10 bases remaining between them. The CDR3 DNA is TGTGCCAGCTCACCGCGGGACTTTTCCTACGAGCAGTACTTC. Translating gives CASSPRDFSYEQYF.

V and J are TRBV5-4 and TRBJ2-7; possible D gene TRBD1, 5 bases. The CDR3 length is 15 residues. Trimming removed 1 base at V and 3 bases at J, with 14 bases between. CDR1 and CDR2 (germline): SGHNT, YYREEE (reference sequence). The DNA of the CDR3 is TGTGCCAGCAGCTTGACCGGACACGGAAGCTACGAGCAGTACTTC. It codes for CASSLTGHGSYEQYF. Using reference TRBV5-4 and TRBJ2-7 for the parts outside the CDR3, the full variable domain is ETGVTQSPTHLIKTRGQQVTLRCSSQSGHNTVSWYQQALGQGPQFIFQYYREEENGRGNFPPRFSGLQFPNYSSELNVNALELDDSALYLCASSLTGHGSYEQYFGPGTRLTVT.

The V gene is TRBV2, the J gene TRBJ2-7; D may be TRBD1 or TRBD2 (5 bases each). The V end was cut by 2 bases, the J end by 0 bases, with 11 bases between. Looked up from germline, CDR1 is SNHLY and CDR2 is FYNNEI. The CDR3 covers 15 residues. The CDR3 loop is CASSESFGTSYEQYF. Written as DNA, the CDR3 is TGTGCCAGCAGTGAATCTTTCGGGACCTCCTACGAGCAGTACTTC.

This rearrangement joins TRBV27 to TRBJ2-7; TRBD1 aligns across 9 bases. The CDR3 has 13 residues. Germline V lookup: CDR1 MNHEY, CDR2 SMNVEV (reference sequence). Trimming removed 3 bases from V and 7 bases from J; junction bases left unmatched: 4. This chain's CDR3 is CASSFPGTGEQYF. CDR3 nucleotide sequence: TGTGCCAGCAGTTTTCCCGGGACAGGGGAGCAGTACTTC.

As DNA, the CDR3 is TGCAGTGCTAGACAGTTTGAGACCCAGTACTTC. Translation gives CSARQFETQYF. V and J are TRBV20-1 and TRBJ2-5, with no clear D. This CDR3 has 11 amino acids. Trimming left V 2 bases short and J 5 bases short, with 6 bases between. The germline gives CDR1 DFQATT, CDR2 SNEGSKA (reference sequence).

This clone showed up just once. V gene TRBV27 combines with J gene TRBJ1-1; D gene uncertain. Germline assignment: CDR1 MNHEY and CDR2 SMNVEV (reference sequence). The ends were cut back, 2 bases at V and 7 bases at J, with 11 bases in the middle. CDR3 length equals 13 residues. CDR3 sequence reads: CASSLGRHNEAFF. The CDR3 nucleotides read TGTGCCAGCAGTTTAGGGAGACATAATGAAGCTTTCTTT.

The chain links TRBV5-1 to TRBJ2-3, with D perhaps being TRBD1 or TRBD2 (5 bases each). CDR3 length: 15 residues. V shed 0 bases and J shed 4 bases, with 12 bases lying between them. In germline, CDR1 is SGHRS, CDR2 YFSETQ. CDR3 sequence (DNA): TGCGCCAGCAGCTTGGGGGGGATTGGGGCAGATACGCAGTATTTT. Translated: CASSLGGIGADTQYF.

In DNA, the CDR3 is TGTGCCAGCAGTTCGACAGGGGGCAGCACAGATACGCAGTATTTT. Translation: CASSSTGGSTDTQYF. The chain joins TRBV28 to TRBJ2-3; TRBD1 aligns across 10 bases. There are 15 residues in the CDR3. Trimming cost V 4 bases and J 0 bases; bases outside gene matches: 1. Germline CDR1 MDHEN, CDR2 SYDVKM.

The CDR3 loop reads CASSSGGTSDYYEQYF. Written as DNA, the CDR3 is TGTGCCAGCAGTTCTGGCGGGACTAGCGATTACTACGAGCAGTACTTC. This chain uses TRBV11-2 with TRBJ2-7; 10 nucleotides line up with TRBD2. CDR3 size: 16 residues. V lost 6 bases, J lost 3 bases, and 11 bases stayed unmatched. Germline CDR1 reads SGHAT; CDR2 reads FQNNGV.

This clone showed up just a few times. The CDR3 nucleotides read TGTGCCAGCAGCCCCGATCCGAACACTGAAGCTTTCTTT. This sequence encodes CASSPDPNTEAFF. The rearrangement uses TRBV7-8 and TRBJ1-1, with D unresolved. The CDR3 totals 13 residues. V was clipped by 5 bases and J by 1 base, with 8 bases between them. CDR1 SGHVS and CDR2 FQNEAQ come from the germline V gene.

The V call is TRBV6-5, the J call TRBJ2-7; D is perhaps TRBD2 (6 bases). The V and J ends lost 6 bases and 3 bases respectively, with 12 bases between them. Germline CDR1 is MNHEY and CDR2 is SVGAGI. The CDR3 is 13 residues long. Here the CDR3 reads CASSGEVRYEQYF. The CDR3 DNA follows: TGTGCCAGCAGCGGGGAGGTGCGCTACGAGCAGTACTTC.

This sequence joins TRBV2 and TRBJ1-2, with a tentative D call TRBD1 (6 bases). This CDR3 is built from 14 residues. Germline V CDR1 and CDR2: SNHLY, FYNNEI. V was pared by 3 bases and J by 4 bases, with 12 bases between. The CDR3 here is CASSDLQGSYGYTF. The CDR3 DNA sequence: TGTGCCAGCAGTGACCTACAGGGCTCCTATGGCTACACCTTC. The whole variable domain, filled in from reference TRBV2 and TRBJ1-2, reads EPEVTQTPSHQVTQMGQEVILRCVPISNHLYFYWYRQILGQKVEFLVSFYNNEISEKSEIFDDQFSVERPDGSNFTLKIRSTKLEDSAMYFCASSDLQGSYGYTFGSGTRLTVV.

The rearrangement uses TRBV5-1 and TRBJ1-2, with 9 bases lining up with TRBD1. The CDR3 totals 15 residues. The germline V gene encodes CDR1 SGHRS and CDR2 YFSETQ. V gave up 4 bases and J gave up 6 bases; unmatched junction bases: 10. DNA of the CDR3: TGCGCCAGCAGCCGTACGGGACAGGGATTAGATGGCTACACCTTC. Its protein product is CASSRTGQGLDGYTF.

The V gene is TRBV15, the J gene TRBJ2-1; no definite D call. Trimming cost V 1 base and J 0 bases, with 10 bases left between them. The germline V gene encodes CDR1 LNHNV and CDR2 YYDKDF (reference sequence). There are 16 residues in the CDR3. CDR3 nucleotide sequence: TGTGCCACCAGCAGAGGTTTCGGAACCTCCTACAATGAGCAGTTCTTC. Its translation: CATSRGFGTSYNEQFF.

The rearrangement joins TRBV29-1 to TRBJ1-5; 7 nucleotides line up with TRBD1. The V gene's germline CDR1 is SQVTM and CDR2 ANQGSEA. The V gene end was trimmed by 4 bases and the J gene end by 4 bases; junction bases not matched to a gene: 4. The CDR3 runs to 13 residues. The CDR3 loop reads CSVAKQGNQPQHF. CDR3 nucleotides: TGCAGCGTTGCCAAACAGGGGAATCAGCCCCAGCATTTT.

The chain employs TRBV5-1 and TRBJ2-3, with TRBD2 matching 8 bases. The J segment lost 6 bases and the V segment lost 0 bases, leaving 3 bases of the junction unmatched. This CDR3 has 14 residues. CDR1 is SGHRS and CDR2 is YFSETQ in the germline V gene. CDR3 coding DNA: TGCGCCAGCAGCTTGGCAGCGGGAGTGGATACGCAGTATTTT. Its translation: CASSLAAGVDTQYF.

This chain joins TRBV7-9 and TRBJ2-3; the D is unclear. Trimming pared 5 bases from V and 1 base from J, leaving 13 bases between. Germline assignment: CDR1 SEHNR and CDR2 FQNEAQ (reference sequence). The CDR3 runs to 15 residues. The CDR3 here is CASSRFLEGTDTQYF. CDR3 DNA sequence: TGTGCCAGCAGCCGGTTCTTAGAGGGCACAGATACGCAGTATTTT.

The rearrangement links TRBV29-1 to TRBJ2-1, with 10 positions matching TRBD2. CDR3 length: 15 amino acids. Germline trimming cut 3 bases from V and 8 bases from J; bases unmatched to any gene: 10. Germline values: CDR1 SQVTM, CDR2 ANQGSEA. Written as DNA, the CDR3 is TGCAGCGTTGATTACCGGGGTAGCGGGAGGCATGAGCAGTTCTTC. It yields the protein CSVDYRGSGRHEQFF.

This clone was counted once. The chain has TRBV5-1 and TRBJ2-5, with TRBD1 identical over 7 bases. Trimming removed 3 bases from V and 5 bases from J; junction bases left unmatched: 4. This CDR3 is 13 amino acids long. From germline, CDR1 is SGHRS and CDR2 YFSETQ. The CDR3 DNA follows: TGCGCCAGCAGCTCCGACAGGGTTGAGACCCAGTACTTC. Its translation: CASSSDRVETQYF.

The rearrangement links TRBV5-4 to TRBJ2-5; the D gene is possibly TRBD1 (6 bases). V gave up 2 bases and J gave up 3 bases, with 11 bases separating them. Germline CDR1 reads SGHNT; CDR2 reads YYREEE (reference sequence). CDR3 length equals 14 residues. CDR3 coding DNA: TGTGCCAGCAGCTTTGGTCACAGGGAAGAGACCCAGTACTTC. Protein: CASSFGHREETQYF.

DNA for the CDR3: TGCGCCAGCAGCCTGACAGGGGCTCGCTTCGGAAACACCATATATTTT. Encoded protein: CASSLTGARFGNTIYF. This chain joins TRBV5-1 and TRBJ1-3; 8 nucleotides match TRBD1. J gave up 4 bases and V 4 bases, and 10 bases lay outside the gene matches. Germline V gives CDR1 SGHRS, CDR2 YFSETQ. The CDR3 loop spans 16 amino acids.

The gene calls are TRBV28 and TRBJ2-7, with 12 positions matching TRBD2. Germline V CDR1 and CDR2: MDHEN, SYDVKM. CDR3 size: 19 residues. Trimming took 2 bases from V and 0 from J; bases not matched to a gene: 11. In DNA form, the CDR3 reads TGTGCCAGCAGTTTAATTGTGGCTAGCGGGAGGGCCGCCTCCTACGAGCAGTACTTC. Amino acid sequence: CASSLIVASGRAASYEQYF.